This TCR beta chain came from a study of OX40 agonist ivuxolimab in advanced cancers. Background for the entire study: Ivuxolimab, which targeted the costimulatory receptor OX40 (CD134), was an agonistic, fully human IgG2 monoclonal antibody. Intravenous ivuxolimab was administered to patients every 2 weeks at six dose levels: 0.01, 0.1, 0.3, 1.5, 3 and 10 mg/kg. Of the approximately 54 patients in dose escalation, 19 had hepatocellular carcinoma, some 15 had melanoma, 9 had renal cell carcinoma and 9 had head and neck cancer. A male proportion of almost 85% and a mean age of 60 years, ranging from about 20 to 80, were recorded for the dose-escalation cohort. Prior anti-PD-1, anti-PD-L1 or anti-CTLA-4 therapy was permitted, and checkpoint inhibitors had been received by approximately 39% of dose-escalation patients. Partial responses occurred in three dose-escalation patients, of whom one had hepatocellular carcinoma and two had cutaneous melanoma. The point of sequencing TCRbeta in the periphery was to test whether ivuxolimab changed TCR sequence diversity and drove clonal T-cell expansion. The monotherapy dose-escalation portion (N of about 52 patients) of the phase I ivuxolimab trial is reported in the paper. The study at large found these results: Partial responders in the 0.1-3.0 mg/kg groups had among the lowest normalized peripheral clonal expansion, especially among CD8+ T cells. Antigen specificity was not determined for the clonally expanded peripheral T cells. Low levels of normalized T-cell clonal expansion were also seen in some patients who did not respond. At doses of 0.1 to 3.0 mg/kg, clonal expansion of both CD4+ and CD8+ T cells in blood was seen between baseline and week 6. After ivuxolimab, CD8+ T cells had more expanded clones than CD4+ T cells on average.

Turning to this clone: Which antigen it targets is not known. No quality values exist for individual bases; no much larger clone is one base distant.

The trial excluded patients who had a history of autoimmune disease or were on systemic immunosuppression. Peripheral blood for TCR sequencing was drawn from every dose cohort at baseline, at cycle 4 day 1 and at cycle 7 day 1. The samples were drawn from a first-in-human, open-label, multicenter phase I dose-escalation trial of ivuxolimab. Adults with locally advanced or metastatic head and neck squamous cell, hepatocellular, melanoma or renal cell carcinoma were enrolled in the trial. Before TCR sequencing, CD4+ and CD8+ T cells were separately sorted from peripheral blood. Inclusive of the bounding cysteine and phenylalanine, the CDR3 is 13 residues long. Solely the CDR3 DNA is kept, with 39 bases framed from the first base. The germline V gene supplies CDR1 SGHRS and CDR2 YFSETQ. V is pared back by 0 bases and J by 7 bases, with 8 bases lying between the germline termini. To sequence the TCRbeta CDR3 region, genomic DNA was isolated from the sorted cells. The immunoSEQ Assay was used to sequence the TCRbeta CDR3 regions. What TCRdb holds here is the immuneACCESS table cut down to in-frame rearrangements. Part of the clones is not present; checked against another copy, under half of the missing clones reflect an unresolved V gene, and the others are unexplained. The sample table lists around 50,000 clones, roughly 78% of them with a count of one. The ten largest clonotypes hold under 2% of the sample.

The sample consisted of CD4+ or CD8+ T cells sorted from blood, taken in a trial of the OX40 agonist ivuxolimab. This TCR derives from an adult with an advanced solid tumor such as melanoma, head and neck, liver or kidney cancer. The chain employs TRBV5-1 and TRBJ2-1, with the D gene uncertain. The DNA reads TGCGCCAGCAGCTTGGACGGGTGGAATGAGCAGTTCTTC. Its protein is CASSLDGWNEQFF.